This T cell receptor (beta chain) was obtained from a study of CD8 T cells in Susac syndrome. RNA was extracted with the RNeasy kit, and a quantity of about 0.45 to 1 ug was reverse transcribed using random hexamers. One entry per CDR3 protein results from TCRdb running MiXCR on the immunoSEQ multiplex PCR reads. The repertoire consists of 250,000 to 300,000 distinct CDR3 sequences, with about 85% occurring once and the leading ten covering 0.095% to 0.14%. The authors sequenced TCR beta from blood CD8+ and CD4+ T cells. The multiple sclerosis control group was made up of treatment-naive patients with stable or active relapsing-remitting disease. The germline CDR1 and CDR2 sequences are SEHNR and FQNEAQ (reference sequence). V was clipped by 9 bases and J by 0 bases, with 24 bases between them. The CDR3 spans 18 residues.

The chain employs TRBV7-9 and TRBJ2-1; possible D gene TRBD1, 6 bases. Specimen: CD8+ T cells from PBMCs. The sequence was obtained from a human donor with multiple sclerosis. The CDR3 DNA is TGTGCCAGTAGCAGGGGTAGCCTTGAACTTAGCTCCTACAATGAGCAGTTCTTC. It specifies CASSRGSLELSSYNEQFF.